The 27 T cell receptor beta chains below come from one sample, sequenced in a study of T cell responses to AZD1222 COVID-19 vaccine. This table comes from immunoSEQ multiplex PCR, and its TCRdb copy is limited to in-frame clones, with some not included. The repertoire holds about 130,000 clones, with around 90% as singletons. This sample comprised peripheral blood, obtained on day 0 of AZD1222 vaccination. All receptors derive from an adult in good health.

The CDR3 reads CASSPARDSNQPQHF. In nucleotides, the CDR3 is TGTGCCAGCTCACCCGCCCGGGATAGCAATCAGCCCCAGCATTTT. The chain has TRBV18 and TRBJ1-5; D gene ambiguous. This CDR3 is built from 15 residues. Between the trimmed V and J ends, which lost 3 bases and 0 bases, there was a span of 9 bases. The germline CDR1 and CDR2 sequences are KGHSH and LQKENI.

A note on this clone: The junction and the germline gene differ at one end; a read error may be behind it. The chain joins TRBV6-4 to TRBJ2-1; possible D gene TRBD2, 6 bases. Germline lookup yields CDR1 MRHNA and CDR2 SNTAGT. The CDR3 consists of 13 residues. CDR3 bases: TGTGCCATCAGTCCCCAGCGGGCAGATGAGCAGTTCTTC. Translating it yields CAISPQRADEQFF.

The chain is built from TRBV30 and TRBJ1-5; D gene unclear. This CDR3 has 11 residues. CDR1 and CDR2 (germline): GTSNPN, SVGIG (reference sequence). The V gene lost 2 bases and the J gene lost 6 bases, with 5 bases spanning the gap. The CDR3 loop reads CAWSKGQPQHF. The CDR3 coding sequence is TGTGCCTGGAGTAAGGGTCAGCCCCAGCATTTT.

The V and J genes are TRBV9 and TRBJ2-3, with D possibly matching TRBD2 (5 bases). This CDR3 has 15 residues. V gave up 0 bases and J gave up 6 bases, with 14 bases separating them. Germline V gene data show CDR1 as SGDLS and CDR2 as YYNGEE. As DNA, the CDR3 is TGTGCCAGCAGCGTAGGAGGGCTAGTCCCTGATACGCAGTATTTT. Translation: CASSVGGLVPDTQYF.

The DNA for the CDR3 is TGTGCCAGCAGCTTAACGGCAGGGGCTGATCAGCCCCAGCATTTT. Its translation is CASSLTAGADQPQHF. The chain carries TRBV7-2 and TRBJ1-5; D is perhaps TRBD1 (6 bases). Trimming left V 2 bases short and J 5 bases short, with 13 bases between. This CDR3 comprises 15 residues. Germline CDR1 reads SGHTA; CDR2 reads FQGNSA.

The J gene is TRBJ2-5, the V gene TRBV12-3 or TRBV12-4; D perhaps matches TRBD2 (6 bases). The CDR3 length is 12 residues. V was cut by 8 bases and J by 7 bases, with 14 bases left in between. In DNA form, the CDR3 reads TGTGCCAGCGGCGGGCGGGGAGGGACCCAGTACTTC. Translation gives CASGGRGGTQYF.

This chain links TRBV2 with TRBJ1-6; no clear D gene. Trimming took 3 bases from V and 7 from J, leaving 10 bases between them. CDR1 SNHLY and CDR2 FYNNEI come from the germline V gene. The CDR3 covers 14 residues. This CDR3 reads CASSDDRYNSPLHF. CDR3 DNA: TGTGCCAGCAGTGACGACCGGTACAATTCACCCCTCCACTTT.

J is TRBJ1-1 and V is TRBV28, with 8 bases identical to TRBD1. The CDR3 spans 17 residues. V trimming: 7 bases; J trimming: 1 base; junction bases outside the gene matches: 14. Germline lookup yields CDR1 MDHEN and CDR2 SYDVKM. CDR3 in amino acids: CASILAGRGTGNTEAFF. The CDR3 nucleotides read TGTGCCAGCATCTTGGCGGGAAGAGGGACAGGGAACACTGAAGCTTTCTTT.

The rearrangement links TRBV19 to TRBJ1-6; TRBD1 matches at 8 bases. The germline V gene encodes CDR1 LNHDA and CDR2 SQIVND (reference sequence). This CDR3 spans 15 amino acids. Trimming removed 7 bases from V and 6 bases from J; junction bases left unmatched: 8. CDR3 loop: CASNERTGINSPLHF. CDR3 nucleotides: TGTGCCAGTAATGAACGGACAGGGATTAATTCACCCCTCCACTTT. Using reference TRBV19 and TRBJ1-6 for the parts outside the CDR3, the full variable domain is DGGITQSPKYLFRKEGQNVTLSCEQNLNHDAMYWYRQDPGQGLRLIYYSQIVNDFQKGDIAEGYSVSREKKESFPLTVTSAQKNPTAFYLCASNERTGINSPLHFGNGTRLTVT.

V is TRBV4-1 and J is TRBJ2-2, with D possibly TRBD2 on 5 matching bases. CDR1 is MGHRA, CDR2 YSYEKL, per germline. The V end was cut by 4 bases, the J end by 5 bases, with 20 bases between. The CDR3 consists of 17 residues. The chain's CDR3 is CASSPPLVLDQTGELFF. DNA of the CDR3: TGCGCCAGCAGCCCCCCGCTGGTACTAGATCAAACCGGGGAGCTGTTTTTT.

The rearrangement uses TRBV18 and TRBJ2-1; 8 bases match TRBD1. The CDR3 runs 16 residues. Germline values: CDR1 KGHSH, CDR2 LQKENI. Trimming cost V 3 bases and J 7 bases; bases outside gene matches: 11. CDR3 in DNA: TGTGCCAGCTCACCTCCACGGGGCCAGGGGGCGAATGAGCAGTTCTTC. Its protein is CASSPPRGQGANEQFF.

This chain connects TRBV7-2 to TRBJ1-3; TRBD1 matches at 7 bases. Trimming cost V 5 bases and J 0 bases; bases outside gene matches: 7. This CDR3 is 16 amino acids long. Germline CDR1 reads SGHTA; CDR2 reads FQGNSA. The CDR3 region is CASSRGQFSSGNTIYF. The CDR3 DNA sequence: TGTGCCAGCAGCAGGGGACAGTTCAGCTCTGGAAACACCATATATTTT.

This chain joins TRBV18 and TRBJ2-5; 7 bases are a match to TRBD1. The V gene's germline CDR1 is KGHSH and CDR2 LQKENI. The CDR3 length is 16 residues. Trimming at V came to 3 bases and at J to 2 bases, leaving 9 bases not matched to a gene. The CDR3: CASSPGQVIGQETQYF. CDR3 sequence (DNA): TGTGCCAGCTCACCCGGACAGGTTATAGGGCAAGAGACCCAGTACTTC.

The chain recombines TRBV5-1 with TRBJ1-2; D remains ambiguous. Trimming took 0 bases from V and 3 from J, leaving 12 bases between them. The CDR3 spans 15 residues. Germline V lookup: CDR1 SGHRS, CDR2 YFSETQ. This CDR3 reads CASSLGPTRDYGYTF. The CDR3 nucleotides read TGCGCCAGCAGCTTGGGACCAACGAGGGACTATGGCTACACCTTC.

The gene calls are TRBV21-1 and TRBJ2-7; TRBD2 was called by the table and not checked on the DNA. TRBV21-1 is an annotated pseudogene. The CDR3 contains 15 residues. CDR3 DNA sequence: TGTGCCAGCAGCAAAGCGCCCTCCGAGCGGTACGAGCAGTACTTC. Its translation is CASSKAPSERYEQYF.

This chain connects TRBV6-5 to TRBJ1-5, with D possibly TRBD1 on 6 matching bases. V was shortened by 10 bases and J by 7 bases, with 17 bases between the two germline ends. This CDR3 region has 13 residues. Germline V lookup: CDR1 MNHEY, CDR2 SVGAGI. Here the CDR3 reads CATQGGIGQPQHF. Written as DNA, the CDR3 is TGTGCCACCCAAGGGGGAATTGGACAGCCCCAGCATTTT.

The chain joins TRBV9 to TRBJ2-3, with 8 bases fitting TRBD2. The CDR3 has 15 amino acids. Germline loops: CDR1 SGDLS, CDR2 YYNGEE. The junction had 7 bases not matched to a gene; V was cut back by 5 bases and J by 2 bases. CDR3 nucleotides: TGTGCCAGCAGTGGACTCGGGGGGGCCACAGATACGCAGTATTTT. As protein: CASSGLGGATDTQYF.

This clone was detected only once. V usage is TRBV30 and J usage is TRBJ2-2, with D tentatively TRBD1 (6 bases). Germline CDR1 reads GTSNPN; CDR2 reads SVGIG (reference sequence). The germline V and J ends were trimmed by 3 bases and 5 bases, with 10 bases remaining between them. This CDR3 is 13 amino acids long. CDR3 nucleotide sequence: TGTGCCTGGAGAGGGGGACGGACCGGGGAGCTGTTTTTT. Its protein is CAWRGGRTGELFF.

The rearrangement uses TRBV5-4 and TRBJ2-7, with 7 bases identical to TRBD2. The trim removed 2 bases at V and 4 bases at J, leaving 6 bases unmatched. Germline CDR1 and CDR2: SGHNT and YYREEE (reference sequence). The length of the CDR3 is 14 residues. CDR3: CASSFGLEQYEQYF. Written as DNA, the CDR3 is TGTGCCAGCAGCTTCGGACTAGAGCAGTACGAGCAGTACTTC. The full variable domain, with the rest looked up from reference TRBV5-4 and TRBJ2-7, is ETGVTQSPTHLIKTRGQQVTLRCSSQSGHNTVSWYQQALGQGPQFIFQYYREEENGRGNFPPRFSGLQFPNYSSELNVNALELDDSALYLCASSFGLEQYEQYFGPGTRLTVT.

This clone was picked up one time. The chain is built from TRBV18 and TRBJ1-4; D perhaps matches TRBD1 (5 bases). This CDR3 is built from 11 residues. V lost 5 bases and J 7 bases, leaving 5 bases between the germline ends. The germline gives CDR1 KGHSH, CDR2 LQKENI. The CDR3 DNA sequence: TGTGCCAGCTCAGGGGGTGAAAAACTGTTTTTT. Encoded protein: CASSGGEKLFF.

The chain has TRBV3-1 (or the pseudogene TRBV3-2) and TRBJ2-5; TRBD1 matches 9 bases. Germline CDR1 LGHDT, CDR2 YNNKEL (reference sequence). V was clipped by 3 bases and J by 5 bases; unmatched bases: 4. The CDR3 loop spans 14 amino acids. The CDR3 DNA sequence: TGTGCCAGCAGCCAGGACAGGGGACGGGAGACCCAGTACTTC. Translation: CASSQDRGRETQYF.

V and J are TRBV5-4 and TRBJ1-2; 9 bases map to TRBD1. The CDR3 runs 14 residues. V lost 2 bases, J lost 8 bases, and 7 bases stayed unmatched. Germline V gives CDR1 SGHNT, CDR2 YYREEE (reference sequence). CDR3 region: CASSFPTGGDGYTF. In DNA, the CDR3 is TGTGCCAGCAGCTTTCCGACAGGGGGTGACGGCTACACCTTC.

The CDR3 protein is CASSLAGQGYEQYF. In DNA, the CDR3 is TGTGCCAGCAGTTTGGCTGGACAGGGGTACGAGCAGTACTTC. The chain couples TRBV27 to TRBJ2-7; TRBD1 agrees at 9 bases. CDR1 is MNHEY and CDR2 is SMNVEV in the germline V gene (reference sequence). The ends lost 3 bases at V and 4 bases at J; junction bases unmatched: 4. CDR3 length equals 14 residues.

This chain joins TRBV5-4 and TRBJ1-1; D is undetermined. Trimming pared 1 base from V and 1 base from J, leaving 5 bases between. The CDR3 is 13 amino acids. CDR1 and CDR2 from the germline V gene are SGHNT and YYREEE (reference sequence). CDR3 sequence reads: CASSLKENTEAFF. CDR3 in DNA: TGTGCCAGCAGCTTGAAGGAGAACACTGAAGCTTTCTTT.

The rearrangement uses TRBV12-3 or TRBV12-4 and TRBJ1-5; D gene uncertain. The length of the CDR3 is 13 residues. V lost 5 bases and J lost 2, with 7 bases in between. The CDR3 reads CASSRSGNQPQHF. The CDR3 DNA follows: TGTGCCAGCAGTCGGTCGGGCAATCAGCCCCAGCATTTT.

The chain has TRBV6-4 and TRBJ2-1, with TRBD2 matching over 7 bases. J gave up 5 bases and V 2 bases, and 6 bases lay outside the gene matches. There are 15 residues in the CDR3. Germline V lookup: CDR1 MRHNA, CDR2 SNTAGT. The CDR3 DNA reads as TGTGCCAGCAGTGACAGGCTAGCGGCAGACAATGAGCAGTTCTTC. It codes for CASSDRLAADNEQFF.

The CDR3 coding sequence is TGTGCCAGCAGTTTAGTGCGGGGTACGTACCAAGAGACCCAGTACTTC. This translates into CASSLVRGTYQETQYF. The chain carries TRBV28 and TRBJ2-5; D perhaps matches TRBD2 (6 bases). The V gene lost 2 bases and the J gene lost 0 bases, with 13 bases spanning the gap. The germline CDR1 and CDR2 sequences are MDHEN and SYDVKM. The CDR3 has 16 residues. Supplemented by reference TRBV28 and TRBJ2-5, the full variable domain reads DVKVTQSSRYLVKRTGEKVFLECVQDMDHENMFWYRQDPGLGLRLIYFSYDVKMKEKGDIPEGYSVSREKKERFSLILESASTNQTSMYLCASSLVRGTYQETQYFGPGTRLLVL.